Below, one TCR beta chain is given with its context. Antigen unknown. Clones were sequenced by immunoSEQ multiplex PCR, and TCRdb holds only the in-frame ones, with some missing. The data contain about 90,000 clones, 85% of them singletons. Germline V gene lookup returns CDR1 MNHNY and CDR2 SVGAGI (reference sequence). The ends were cut back, 7 bases at V and 1 base at J, with 9 bases in the middle. The CDR3 has 13 residues. The record originates from a study of T cell responses to AZD1222 COVID-19 vaccine. Study-wide points: Recipients of two AZD1222 doses showed rising Spike-specific TCR breadth and depth. No repertoire was sampled before or during the peak T cell response, only after it. Baseline seropositivity occurred in only a handful of AZD1222 recipients.

The V gene is TRBV6-6, the J gene TRBJ2-3; D might be TRBD2 (5 bases). The source of this sequence is an adult who received the AZD1222 COVID-19 vaccine. The source material was peripheral blood, sampled 28 days after the second AZD1222 dose. The chain's CDR3 is CASKVGGTDTQYF. As DNA, the CDR3 is TGTGCCAGCAAAGTCGGGGGCACAGATACGCAGTATTTT.